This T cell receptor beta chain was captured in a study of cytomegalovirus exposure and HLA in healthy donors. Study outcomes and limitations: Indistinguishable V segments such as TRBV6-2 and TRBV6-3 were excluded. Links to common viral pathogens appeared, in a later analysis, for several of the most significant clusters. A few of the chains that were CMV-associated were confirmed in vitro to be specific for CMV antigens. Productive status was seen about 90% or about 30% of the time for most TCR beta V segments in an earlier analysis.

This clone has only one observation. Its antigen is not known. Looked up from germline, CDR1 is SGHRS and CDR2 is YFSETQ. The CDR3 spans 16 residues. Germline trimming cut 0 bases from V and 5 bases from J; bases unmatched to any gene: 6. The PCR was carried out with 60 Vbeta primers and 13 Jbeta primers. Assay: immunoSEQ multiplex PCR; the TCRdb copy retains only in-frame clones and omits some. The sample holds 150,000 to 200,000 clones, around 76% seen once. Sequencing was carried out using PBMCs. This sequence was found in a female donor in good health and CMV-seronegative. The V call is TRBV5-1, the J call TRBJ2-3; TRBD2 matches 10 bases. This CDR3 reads CASSLGASGSRDTQYF. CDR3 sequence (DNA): TGCGCCAGCAGCTTGGGGGCTAGCGGGAGCCGAGATACGCAGTATTTT.